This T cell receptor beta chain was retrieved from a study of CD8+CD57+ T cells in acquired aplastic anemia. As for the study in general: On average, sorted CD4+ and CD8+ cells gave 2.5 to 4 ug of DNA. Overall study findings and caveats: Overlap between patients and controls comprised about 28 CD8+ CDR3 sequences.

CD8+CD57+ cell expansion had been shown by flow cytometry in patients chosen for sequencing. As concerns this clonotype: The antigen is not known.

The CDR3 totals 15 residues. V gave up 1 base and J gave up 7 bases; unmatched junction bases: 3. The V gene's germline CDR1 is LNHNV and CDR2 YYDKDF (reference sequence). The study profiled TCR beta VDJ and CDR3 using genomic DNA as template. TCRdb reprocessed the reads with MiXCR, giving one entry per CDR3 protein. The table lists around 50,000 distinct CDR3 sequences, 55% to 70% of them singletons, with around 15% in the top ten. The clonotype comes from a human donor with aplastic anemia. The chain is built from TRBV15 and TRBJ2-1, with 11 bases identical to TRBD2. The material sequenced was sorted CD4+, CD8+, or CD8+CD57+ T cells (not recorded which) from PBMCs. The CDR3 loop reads CATSRGSGGANEQFF. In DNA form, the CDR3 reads TGTGCCACCAGCAGAGGTAGCGGGGGGGCGAATGAGCAGTTCTTC.